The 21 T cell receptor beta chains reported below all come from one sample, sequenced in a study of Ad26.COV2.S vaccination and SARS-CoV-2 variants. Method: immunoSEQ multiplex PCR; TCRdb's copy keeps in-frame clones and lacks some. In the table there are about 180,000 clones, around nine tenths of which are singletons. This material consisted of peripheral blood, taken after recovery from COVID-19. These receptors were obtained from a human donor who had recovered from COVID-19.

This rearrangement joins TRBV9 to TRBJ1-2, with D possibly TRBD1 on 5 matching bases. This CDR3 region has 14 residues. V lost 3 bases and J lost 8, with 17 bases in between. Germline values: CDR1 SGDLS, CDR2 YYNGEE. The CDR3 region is CASSAGTSVGGYTF. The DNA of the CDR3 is TGTGCCAGCAGCGCTGGGACTTCCGTTGGGGGCTACACCTTC.

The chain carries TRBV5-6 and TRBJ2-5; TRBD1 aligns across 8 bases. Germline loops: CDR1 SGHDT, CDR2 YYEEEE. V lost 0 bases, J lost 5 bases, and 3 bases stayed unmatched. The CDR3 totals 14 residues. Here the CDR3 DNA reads TGTGCCAGCAGCTTGGTGGGACAGGTCGAGACCCAGTACTTC. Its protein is CASSLVGQVETQYF.

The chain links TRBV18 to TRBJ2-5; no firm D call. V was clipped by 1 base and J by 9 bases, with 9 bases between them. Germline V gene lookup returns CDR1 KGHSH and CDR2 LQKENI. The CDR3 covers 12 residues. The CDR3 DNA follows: TGTGCCAGCTCACCACAGCCCACTCCCCAGTACTTC. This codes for CASSPQPTPQYF. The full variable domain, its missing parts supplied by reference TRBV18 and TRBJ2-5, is NAGVMQNPRHLVRRRGQEARLRCSPMKGHSHVYWYRQLPEEGLKFMVYLQKENIIDESGMPKERFSAEFPKEGPSILRIQQVVRGDSAAYFCASSPQPTPQYFGPGTRLLVL.

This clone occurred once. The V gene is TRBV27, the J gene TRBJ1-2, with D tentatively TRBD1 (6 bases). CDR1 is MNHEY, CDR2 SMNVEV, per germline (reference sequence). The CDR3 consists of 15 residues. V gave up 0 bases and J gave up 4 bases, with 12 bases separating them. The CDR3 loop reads CASSLSGEGGYGYTF. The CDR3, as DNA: TGTGCCAGCAGTTTATCGGGGGAGGGGGGCTATGGCTACACCTTC.

The CDR3 reads CASSLGKFGNTEAFF. For the CDR3, the DNA is TGTGCCAGCAGCCTCGGTAAGTTCGGGAACACTGAAGCTTTCTTT. This chain uses TRBV7-9 with TRBJ1-1; no clear D gene. Germline V gene lookup returns CDR1 SEHNR and CDR2 FQNEAQ (reference sequence). Trimming took off 5 bases at V and 1 base at J, with 14 bases between the two ends. The length of the CDR3 is 15 residues.

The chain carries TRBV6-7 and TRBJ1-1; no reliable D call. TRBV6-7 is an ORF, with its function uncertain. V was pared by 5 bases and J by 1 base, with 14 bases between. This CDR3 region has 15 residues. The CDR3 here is CASSPHTEGNTEAFF. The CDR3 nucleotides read TGTGCCAGCAGTCCCCATACAGAGGGGAACACTGAAGCTTTCTTT.

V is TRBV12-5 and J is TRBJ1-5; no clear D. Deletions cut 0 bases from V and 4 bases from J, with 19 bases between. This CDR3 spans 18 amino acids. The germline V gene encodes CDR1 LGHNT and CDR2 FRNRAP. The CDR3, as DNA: TGTGCTAGTGGTTTGGTAAGGGAGAATCTAGACCGAAATCAGCCCCAGCATTTT. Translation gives CASGLVRENLDRNQPQHF.

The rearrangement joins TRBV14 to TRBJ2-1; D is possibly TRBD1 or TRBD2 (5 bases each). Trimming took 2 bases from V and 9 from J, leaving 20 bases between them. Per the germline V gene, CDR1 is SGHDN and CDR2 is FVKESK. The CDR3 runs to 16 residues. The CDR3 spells CASSQIGGAGRGEQFF. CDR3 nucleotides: TGTGCCAGCAGCCAAATTGGGGGAGCCGGGCGTGGTGAGCAGTTCTTC.

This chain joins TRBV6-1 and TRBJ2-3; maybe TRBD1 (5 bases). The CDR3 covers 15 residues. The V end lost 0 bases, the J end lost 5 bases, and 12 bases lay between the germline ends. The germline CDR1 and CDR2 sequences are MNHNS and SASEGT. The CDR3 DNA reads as TGTGCCAGCAGTGAAGCGTGGGCAGGGCGAGATACGCAGTATTTT. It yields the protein CASSEAWAGRDTQYF.

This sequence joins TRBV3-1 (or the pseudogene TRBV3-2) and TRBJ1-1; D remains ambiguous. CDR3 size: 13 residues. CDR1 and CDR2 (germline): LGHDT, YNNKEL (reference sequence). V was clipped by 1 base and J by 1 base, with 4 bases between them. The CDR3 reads CASSQVPNTEAFF. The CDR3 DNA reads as TGTGCCAGCAGCCAAGTCCCGAACACTGAAGCTTTCTTT.

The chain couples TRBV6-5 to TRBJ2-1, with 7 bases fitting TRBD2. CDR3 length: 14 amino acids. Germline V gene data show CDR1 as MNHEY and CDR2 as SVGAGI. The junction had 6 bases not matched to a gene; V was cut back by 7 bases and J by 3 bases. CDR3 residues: CASNSQRGYNEQFF. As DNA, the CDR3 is TGTGCCAGCAATTCCCAGCGGGGCTACAATGAGCAGTTCTTC.

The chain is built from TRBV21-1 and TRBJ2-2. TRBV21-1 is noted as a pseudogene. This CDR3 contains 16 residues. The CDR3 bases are TGTGCCAGCACCAAAAAAAATAAAGGGAACACCGGGGAGCTGTTTTTT. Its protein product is CASTKKNKGNTGELFF.

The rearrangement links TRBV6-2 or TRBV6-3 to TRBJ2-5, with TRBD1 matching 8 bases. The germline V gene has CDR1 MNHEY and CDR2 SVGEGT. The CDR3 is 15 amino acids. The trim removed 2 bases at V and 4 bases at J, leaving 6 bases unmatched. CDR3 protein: CASSYGQGRGETQYF. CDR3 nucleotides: TGTGCCAGCAGTTACGGACAGGGAAGGGGAGAGACCCAGTACTTC.

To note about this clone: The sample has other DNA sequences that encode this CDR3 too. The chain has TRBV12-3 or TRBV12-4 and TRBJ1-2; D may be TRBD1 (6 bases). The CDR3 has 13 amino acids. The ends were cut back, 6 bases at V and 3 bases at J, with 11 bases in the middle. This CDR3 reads CASSSGHYYGYTF. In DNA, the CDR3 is TGTGCCAGCAGCTCGGGACACTACTATGGCTACACCTTC.

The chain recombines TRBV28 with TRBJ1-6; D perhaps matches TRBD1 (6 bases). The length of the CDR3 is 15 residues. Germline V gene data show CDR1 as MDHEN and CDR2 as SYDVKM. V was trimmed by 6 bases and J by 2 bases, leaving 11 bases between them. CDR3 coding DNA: TGTGCCAGCAGCCTGGGACAAACCTATAATTCACCCCTCCACTTT. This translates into CASSLGQTYNSPLHF.

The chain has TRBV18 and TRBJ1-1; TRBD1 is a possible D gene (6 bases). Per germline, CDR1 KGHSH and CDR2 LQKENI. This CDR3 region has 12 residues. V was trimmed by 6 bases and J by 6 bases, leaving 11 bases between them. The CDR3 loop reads CASSSGQPEAFF. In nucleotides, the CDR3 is TGTGCCAGCTCGTCCGGACAGCCTGAAGCTTTCTTT.

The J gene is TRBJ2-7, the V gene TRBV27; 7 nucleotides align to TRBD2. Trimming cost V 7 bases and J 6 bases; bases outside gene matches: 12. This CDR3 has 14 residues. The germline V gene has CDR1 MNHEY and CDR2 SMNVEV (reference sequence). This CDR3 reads CASNLGRGVGEQYF. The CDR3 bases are TGTGCCAGCAACCTAGGGAGGGGAGTCGGCGAGCAGTACTTC.

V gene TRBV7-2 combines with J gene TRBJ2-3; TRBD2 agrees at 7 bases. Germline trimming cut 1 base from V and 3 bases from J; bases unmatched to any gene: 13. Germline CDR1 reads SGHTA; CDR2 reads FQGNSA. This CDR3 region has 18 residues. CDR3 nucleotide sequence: TGTGCCAGCAGCTTAGGGGTCGGTGGCGGGAGTTTTACAGATACGCAGTATTTT. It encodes CASSLGVGGGSFTDTQYF.

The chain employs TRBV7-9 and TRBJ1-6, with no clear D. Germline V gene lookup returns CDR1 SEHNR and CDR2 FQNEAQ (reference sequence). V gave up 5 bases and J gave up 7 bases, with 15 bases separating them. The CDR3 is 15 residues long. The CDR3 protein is CASSLVEGSNSPLHF. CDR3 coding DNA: TGTGCCAGCAGCCTAGTGGAGGGATCAAATTCACCCCTCCACTTT.

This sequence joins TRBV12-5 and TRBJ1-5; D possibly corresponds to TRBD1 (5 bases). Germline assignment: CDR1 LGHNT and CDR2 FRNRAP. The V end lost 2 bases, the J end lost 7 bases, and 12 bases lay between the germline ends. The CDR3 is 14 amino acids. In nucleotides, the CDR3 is TGTGCTAGTGGTTTGTTGGCAGGGCACCAGCCCCAGCATTTT. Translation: CASGLLAGHQPQHF.

The chain's CDR3 is CASSFTGVSGNTIYF. As DNA, the CDR3 is TGTGCCAGCAGCTTTACGGGGGTCTCTGGAAACACCATATATTTT. This sequence joins TRBV13 and TRBJ1-3, with D maybe TRBD1 (5 bases). In germline, CDR1 is PRHDT, CDR2 FYEKMQ (reference sequence). Trimming cost V 3 bases and J 0 bases, with 9 bases left between them. The CDR3 totals 15 residues.